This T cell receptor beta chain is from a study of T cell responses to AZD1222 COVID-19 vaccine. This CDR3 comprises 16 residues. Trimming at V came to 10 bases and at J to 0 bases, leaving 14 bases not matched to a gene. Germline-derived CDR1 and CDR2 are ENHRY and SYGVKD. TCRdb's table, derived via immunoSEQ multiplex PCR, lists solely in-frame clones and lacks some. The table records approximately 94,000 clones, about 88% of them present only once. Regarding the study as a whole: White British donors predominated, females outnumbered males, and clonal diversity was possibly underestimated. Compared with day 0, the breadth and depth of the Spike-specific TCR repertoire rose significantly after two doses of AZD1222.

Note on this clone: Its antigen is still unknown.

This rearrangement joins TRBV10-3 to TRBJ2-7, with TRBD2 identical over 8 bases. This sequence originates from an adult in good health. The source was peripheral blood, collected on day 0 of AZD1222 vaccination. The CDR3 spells CATVAGTRSASYEQYF. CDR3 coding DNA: TGTGCCACCGTGGCCGGGACTAGATCCGCCTCCTACGAGCAGTACTTC.